This TCR beta chain stems from a study of blood T cell repertoires in COVID-19. In this sample, this clone turned up a few times. Sequenced by immunoSEQ multiplex PCR; TCRdb stores in-frame clones only, minus some. The sample gives about 140,000 clones, over 70% of which show up once; 1.9% is in the top ten. The sequenced sample consisted of peripheral blood. This sequence originates from a woman in her fifties or sixties with acute or convalescent COVID-19.

CDR3 DNA: TGCGCCAGCAGCCATATAGGACAGGTTATCCCTGAAGCTTTCTTT. It translates to CASSHIGQVIPEAFF. The chain uses TRBV4-1 and TRBJ1-1, with 7 nucleotides matching TRBD1. Germline assignment: CDR1 MGHRA and CDR2 YSYEKL. This CDR3 is built from 15 residues. The V and J ends lost 3 bases and 6 bases, in that order; junction bases with no gene match: 10.